This T cell receptor beta chain was sequenced for a study of blood T cell repertoires in COVID-19 (dated by TCRdb to the early 2020s). With respect to the entire study: Collaborator samples came from the United States, Italy and Spain and covered acute and convalescent phases of COVID-19. The material from the prospective study consisted of cDNA or gDNA derived from T cells, B-cell-depleted T cells, or PBMCs. Subjects who had been exposed to COVID-19, were actively infected with it, or had recovered from it provided the deeply sampled blood TCRbeta repertoires that made up the dataset. The repertoires were made available in a free public database intended to serve as a resource for research on the immune response to SARS-CoV-2. Samples came from the ongoing ImmuneRACE study (first 160 participants) plus 1,254 subjects from 6 global collaborators. A de-identified subject ID, COVID-19 status, age in years and sex were almost always included in the sample metadata. HLA class I and class II types, where available, came from metadata supplied by the sample provider rather than from assay-based typing. Here is what the overall study found, with its caveats: Clinical and demographic metadata were provided uncurated, with the amount varying by source and participant.

The collaborating institutions used their own protocols to collect whole blood in K2EDTA tubes. For TCRbeta analysis, collaborator samples were shipped as frozen whole blood, as isolated PBMCs, or as DNA extracted from either sample type. From its cysteine to its phenylalanine, the CDR3 spans 14 amino acids. Of all the DNA, just the CDR3 is kept, 42 bases in frame from base 1. Looking up the germline V gene (reference sequence) yields CDR1 LNHNV and CDR2 YYDKDF. Trimming at the junction amounts to 2 bases on V and 5 bases on J, and the germline ends lie 12 bases apart. Worth noting for this clone: What antigen it recognizes has not been identified. No much larger clone exists at a distance of one base, and base qualities are not known.

The immunoSEQ Assay, a bias-controlled multiplex PCR, was used to amplify TCRbeta CDR3 regions from genomic DNA. The authors' pipeline ran thus. The number of nucleated cells in each sample was estimated from the amplification of reference gene primers within the assay. To quantify the absolute abundance of each unique TCRbeta CDR3 rearrangement, sequence reads were collapsed and filtered. Productive Simpson clonality was computed per sample as the square root of Simpson's diversity index over productive rearrangements. TCRdb carries this immuneACCESS record with in-frame sequences only. Its versions omit some clonotypes, under half of them owing to an unresolved V gene in the studies checked, with the rest unexplained. V and J calls and clone size come straight from that table; D and trimming were deduced from the DNA. The sample yields approximately 390,000 clones; around 90% were counted once. The ten largest make up about 6.8% of the sample.

The sequence links TRBV15 to TRBJ2-5; D gene: possibly TRBD2, on 6 matching bases. Sequenced: peripheral blood. The TCR sequence derives from a man aged 18 to 29 with active or convalescent COVID-19. The DNA sequence is as follows: TGTGCCACCAGCAGACGGACGGGGAGGGAGACCCAGTACTTC. Translation gives CATSRRTGRETQYF.